This passage covers 23 T cell receptor beta chains from one sample sequenced in a study of shared clonotypes between healthy human individuals. TCRdb's table, derived via immunoSEQ multiplex PCR, lists solely in-frame clones and lacks some. The sample yields about 680,000 clones, 92% seen once. It was CD45RO-negative cells, positively selected for CCR7, that made up naive CD8 cells, with terminally differentiated effector memory CD45RA+ cells excluded. The sequenced sample was naive CD8+ T cells sorted from blood. The receptor set was obtained from a young man in good health.

This clone was observed once. The chain links TRBV19 to TRBJ1-5; D might be TRBD1 (5 bases). The CDR3 runs 15 residues. Germline CDR1 reads LNHDA; CDR2 reads SQIVND (reference sequence). The V and J ends lost 3 bases and 0 bases respectively, with 9 bases between them. The CDR3 nucleotides are TGTGCCAGTAGTATTCGGGGCAGTAGCAATCAGCCCCAGCATTTT. Translation gives CASSIRGSSNQPQHF.

J is TRBJ1-5 and V is TRBV11-2; 8 nucleotides line up with TRBD1. Germline CDR1 reads SGHAT; CDR2 reads FQNNGV. V lost 5 bases and J lost 5; bases outside the gene matches: 14. The CDR3 has 17 amino acids. DNA of the CDR3: TGTGCCAGCAGCCCAGGGGCCAGGACAGGGAGTCATCAGCCCCAGCATTTT. As protein: CASSPGARTGSHQPQHF.

This chain joins TRBV10-1 and TRBJ2-1, with TRBD1 matching 7 bases. Germline assignment: CDR1 WNHNN and CDR2 SYGVQD (reference sequence). V trimming: 3 bases; J trimming: 5 bases; junction bases outside the gene matches: 4. The CDR3 is made up of 14 amino acids. CDR3 in DNA: TGCGCCAGCAGTGATTGGGACAGCAACAATGAGCAGTTCTTC. Translating it yields CASSDWDSNNEQFF.

The chain uses TRBV4-3 and TRBJ2-7, with 9 nucleotides matching TRBD2. With 4 bases clipped from V and 3 bases from J, the junction kept 4 bases outside the gene matches. Germline V gene sequence: CDR1 LGHNA, CDR2 YSLEER. The CDR3 is 14 residues long. The CDR3 nucleotides are TGCGCCAGCAGCCCTTATAGCGGGAGCTACGAGCAGTACTTC. It codes for CASSPYSGSYEQYF.

The chain has TRBV5-4 and TRBJ2-5, with D possibly called TRBD1 or TRBD2 (5 bases each). This CDR3 comprises 14 residues. CDR1 SGHNT and CDR2 YYREEE come from the germline V gene (reference sequence). With 4 bases removed from V and 2 bases from J, the gap between germline ends came to 12 bases. CDR3 bases: TGTGCCAGCAGCCCCGGGACCTCACAAGAGACCCAGTACTTC. It codes for CASSPGTSQETQYF. The complete variable domain, with remaining parts taken from reference TRBV5-4 and TRBJ2-5, reads ETGVTQSPTHLIKTRGQQVTLRCSSQSGHNTVSWYQQALGQGPQFIFQYYREEENGRGNFPPRFSGLQFPNYSSELNVNALELDDSALYLCASSPGTSQETQYFGPGTRLLVL.

The chain couples TRBV4-3 to TRBJ1-2; D is ambiguous. From germline, CDR1 is LGHNA and CDR2 YSLEER. CDR3 length: 15 residues. The ends were cut back, 1 base at V and 0 bases at J, with 9 bases in the middle. In DNA form, the CDR3 reads TGCGCCAGCAGCCAAGCGGCACCGACTAACTATGGCTACACCTTC. The encoded protein is CASSQAAPTNYGYTF.

A word on this clone: Other nucleotide sequences in the sample specify the same CDR3. The CDR3 bases are TGTGCCATCAGTGGACAGGGAGGCACAGATACGCAGTATTTT. Translated: CAISGQGGTDTQYF. The chain links TRBV10-3 to TRBJ2-3, with 7 nucleotides matching TRBD1. The V segment lost 4 bases and the J segment 1 base; nucleotides outside the gene matches: 2. Germline CDR1 and CDR2: ENHRY and SYGVKD. The CDR3 loop spans 14 amino acids.

This clone has just one count. Distinct nucleotide sequences in the sample also encode this CDR3. The rearrangement uses TRBV29-1 and TRBJ2-5; D is uncertain. The CDR3 extends over 12 amino acids. CDR1 and CDR2 (germline): SQVTM, ANQGSEA. Trimming pared 3 bases from V and 2 bases from J, leaving 7 bases between. CDR3 DNA: TGCAGCGTTGACGGCTTTCAAGAGACCCAGTACTTC. It encodes CSVDGFQETQYF.

This clone was seen once. The rearrangement joins TRBV4-1 to TRBJ2-7; no definite D call. This CDR3 is built from 14 residues. Germline lookup yields CDR1 MGHRA and CDR2 YSYEKL. Between the trimmed V and J ends, which lost 1 base and 3 bases, there was a span of 10 bases. The CDR3 spells CASSQVITGYEQYF. In nucleotides, the CDR3 is TGCGCCAGCAGCCAAGTCATCACGGGCTACGAGCAGTACTTC.

This clone has just one count. Sequence at one end of the junction differs from germline and may be a read error. The genes are TRBV14 and TRBJ2-1; no clear D. Per germline, CDR1 SGHDN and CDR2 FVKESK. The CDR3 runs to 14 residues. This CDR3 reads CASSQYRQIPDVVF. DNA of the CDR3: TGTGCCAGCAGCCAATATCGCCAGATCCCAGATGTGGTCTTC. Full variable domain (missing parts from reference TRBV14 and TRBJ2-1): EAGVTQFPSHSVIEKGQTVTLRCDPISGHDNLYWYRRVMGKEIKFLLHFVKESKQDESGMPNNRFLAERTGGTYSTLKVQPAELEDSGVYFCASSQYRQIPDVVFGPGTRLTVL.

The chain employs TRBV7-9 and TRBJ1-5; no firm D call. The CDR3 sequence is 14 residues long. V dropped 3 bases and J dropped 4 bases, with 10 bases sitting between them. Germline V gene sequence: CDR1 SEHNR, CDR2 FQNEAQ (reference sequence). The CDR3 sequence: CASSLGLGNQPQHF. CDR3 nucleotides: TGTGCCAGCAGCTTGGGTTTGGGGAATCAGCCCCAGCATTTT.

The chain is built from TRBV5-1 and TRBJ2-7; tentatively, D is TRBD2 (6 bases). V dropped 4 bases and J dropped 5 bases, with 16 bases sitting between them. This CDR3 is built from 14 residues. Germline lookup yields CDR1 SGHRS and CDR2 YFSETQ. This CDR3 reads CASSGWARRDEQYF. The CDR3 DNA follows: TGCGCCAGCAGCGGTTGGGCTAGGAGGGACGAGCAGTACTTC.

The chain uses TRBV25-1 and TRBJ1-3, with TRBD1 identical over 10 bases. The CDR3 spans 18 residues. Germline CDR1 is MGHDK and CDR2 is SYGVNS. Unmatched junction bases numbered 16, after V lost 7 bases and J lost 4 bases. The CDR3: CASTKPGQGTPQGNTIYF. CDR3 DNA: TGTGCCAGCACCAAGCCGGGACAGGGGACCCCGCAGGGAAACACCATATATTTT.

The V and J genes are TRBV7-9 and TRBJ2-1, with D uncertain. Germline lookup yields CDR1 SEHNR and CDR2 FQNEAQ (reference sequence). V was trimmed by 1 base and J by 8 bases, leaving 18 bases between them. CDR3 length equals 16 residues. The CDR3 bases are TGTGCCAGCAGCTTAGACGCCATTCGTAAGCTACATGAGCAGTTCTTC. Its translation: CASSLDAIRKLHEQFF.

The chain uses TRBV7-9 and TRBJ2-2, with 9 bases identical to TRBD2. CDR1 SEHNR and CDR2 FQNEAQ come from the germline V gene (reference sequence). After removal of 6 bases from V and 5 bases from J, the junction contained 7 bases not matched to a gene. This CDR3 is 15 amino acids long. Here the CDR3 DNA reads TGTGCCAGCAGTACTCTAGCGGGATGGACCGGGGAGCTGTTTTTT. Its translation is CASSTLAGWTGELFF.

This clone was observed once. The V gene is TRBV5-1, the J gene TRBJ1-1; D is unclear. The CDR3 is 14 residues long. Trimming left V 5 bases short and J 5 bases short, with 16 bases between. Germline loops: CDR1 SGHRS, CDR2 YFSETQ. The CDR3, as DNA: TGCGCCAGCAGTTATACAAGGGTCGGGACTGAAGCTTTCTTT. As protein: CASSYTRVGTEAFF.

The chain uses TRBV10-3 and TRBJ1-4; TRBD1 is a possible D gene (6 bases). Between the trimmed V and J ends, which lost 10 bases and 7 bases, there was a span of 16 bases. Germline V gives CDR1 ENHRY, CDR2 SYGVKD. This CDR3 has 13 residues. CDR3 in amino acids: CASGTPGREKLFF. DNA of the CDR3: TGTGCCAGCGGGACACCGGGGCGTGAAAAACTGTTTTTT.

The chain joins TRBV7-9 to TRBJ2-5; 7 bases fit TRBD1. Germline CDR1 reads SEHNR; CDR2 reads FQNEAQ (reference sequence). V lost 3 bases and J lost 5; bases outside the gene matches: 12. This CDR3 spans 16 amino acids. This CDR3 is CASSFPFWTGMETQYF. CDR3 in DNA: TGTGCCAGCAGCTTCCCATTCTGGACAGGCATGGAGACCCAGTACTTC. Full variable domain (missing parts from reference TRBV7-9 and TRBJ2-5): DTGVSQNPRHKITKRGQNVTFRCDPISEHNRLYWYRQTLGQGPEFLTYFQNEAQLEKSRLLSDRFSAERPKGSFSTLEIQRTEQGDSAMYLCASSFPFWTGMETQYFGPGTRLLVL.

The rearrangement links TRBV19 to TRBJ2-7; 7 nucleotides align to TRBD1. Germline V gene lookup returns CDR1 LNHDA and CDR2 SQIVND (reference sequence). This CDR3 is built from 12 residues. With 6 bases clipped from V and 6 bases from J, the junction kept 5 bases outside the gene matches. The CDR3 nucleotides are TGTGCCAGTAGCACAGGGGCGGGCGAGCAGTACTTC. It is translated as CASSTGAGEQYF.

The J gene is TRBJ2-5, the V gene TRBV27; D is possibly TRBD2 (5 bases). Trimming cost V 2 bases and J 5 bases, with 9 bases left between them. CDR1 and CDR2 from the germline V gene are MNHEY and SMNVEV (reference sequence). This CDR3 comprises 13 residues. The CDR3, as DNA: TGTGCCAGCAGTTTAGAGGGAATGGAGACCCAGTACTTC. Translated: CASSLEGMETQYF.

This clone was recorded once. V gene TRBV2 combines with J gene TRBJ2-2, with 11 nucleotides matching TRBD2. Losses at the gene ends were 0 bases for V and 3 bases for J; bases not matched to a gene: 15. The CDR3 has 21 amino acids. Looked up from germline, CDR1 is SNHLY and CDR2 is FYNNEI. CDR3 loop: CASSEATGRGLAGGDTGELFF. The CDR3 region has the DNA TGTGCCAGCAGTGAAGCGACGGGTCGGGGCCTAGCGGGAGGCGACACCGGGGAGCTGTTTTTT.

The rearrangement joins TRBV5-1 to TRBJ1-2, with D hard to call. V was pared by 2 bases and J by 0 bases, with 14 bases between. Germline-derived CDR1 and CDR2 are SGHRS and YFSETQ. This CDR3 contains 16 residues. CDR3 loop: CASSFSQNDPNYGYTF. The CDR3 DNA sequence: TGCGCCAGCAGCTTTAGCCAGAATGATCCTAACTATGGCTACACCTTC.

The CDR3 region has the DNA TGCGCCAGCAGCCTGACTAGCAGTGTCGATGAGCAGTTCTTC. Translating it yields CASSLTSSVDEQFF. This rearrangement joins TRBV5-1 to TRBJ2-1; TRBD2 agrees at 7 bases. This CDR3 contains 14 residues. The ends lost 4 bases at V and 8 bases at J; junction bases unmatched: 9. Germline values: CDR1 SGHRS, CDR2 YFSETQ.